Detailed here is one TCR beta chain. Profiling relied on immunoSEQ multiplex PCR, and the TCRdb table lists in-frame clones only, not all of them. The table has approximately 120,000 clones, 75% to 90% seen once. The data belong to a study of cytomegalovirus exposure and HLA in healthy donors. CDR1 and CDR2 (germline): MNHEY, SMNVEV (reference sequence). V gave up 7 bases and J gave up 0 bases, with 19 bases separating them. The CDR3 loop spans 17 amino acids. V and J are TRBV27 and TRBJ2-1, with a tentative D call TRBD2 (5 bases). This clonotype was obtained from a woman aged 18-30 years in good health and CMV-seronegative. The sequenced sample consisted of PBMCs. The CDR3 nucleotides read TGTGCCAGCAATGGACTCGCAGCGGCGAGCTCCTACAATGAGCAGTTCTTC. Translation gives CASNGLAAASSYNEQFF.